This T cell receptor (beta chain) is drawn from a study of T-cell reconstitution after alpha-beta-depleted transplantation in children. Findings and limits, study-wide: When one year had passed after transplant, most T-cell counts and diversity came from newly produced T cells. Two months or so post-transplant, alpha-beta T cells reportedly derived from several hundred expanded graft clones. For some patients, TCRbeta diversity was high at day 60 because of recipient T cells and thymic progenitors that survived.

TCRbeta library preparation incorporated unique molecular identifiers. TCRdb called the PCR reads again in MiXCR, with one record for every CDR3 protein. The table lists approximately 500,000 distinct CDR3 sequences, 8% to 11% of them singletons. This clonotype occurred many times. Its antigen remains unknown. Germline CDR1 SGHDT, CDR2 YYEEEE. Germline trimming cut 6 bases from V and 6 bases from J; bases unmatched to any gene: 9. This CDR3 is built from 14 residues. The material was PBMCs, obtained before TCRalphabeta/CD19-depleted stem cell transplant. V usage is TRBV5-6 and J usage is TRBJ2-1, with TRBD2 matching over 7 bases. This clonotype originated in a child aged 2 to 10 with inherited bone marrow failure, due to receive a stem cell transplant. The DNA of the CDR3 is TGTGCCAGCACTTGGGGGAGGGGAAGCAATGAGCAGTTCTTC. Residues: CASTWGRGSNEQFF.